The subject of this entry is one T cell receptor (beta chain). The CDR3 sequence is 15 residues long. V shed 8 bases, J shed 3 bases, and the junction held 11 bases outside the gene matches. Looked up from germline, CDR1 is SGHVS and CDR2 is FQNEAQ. The data belong to a study of shared clonotypes between healthy human individuals. TCRdb's table, derived via immunoSEQ multiplex PCR, lists solely in-frame clones and lacks some. The sample shows approximately 1.4 million clones, around 98% of them seen only once. Source material: naive CD4+ T cells sorted from blood. Specified subset: CD45RA+ positively selected. This sequence was found in a man between 25 and 39 years old in good health. This chain uses TRBV7-8 with TRBJ2-3; 7 bases fit TRBD1. The CDR3 DNA reads as TGTGCCAGCCGAGGAGACAGGGTAGGGACAGATACGCAGTATTTT. Protein product: CASRGDRVGTDTQYF.